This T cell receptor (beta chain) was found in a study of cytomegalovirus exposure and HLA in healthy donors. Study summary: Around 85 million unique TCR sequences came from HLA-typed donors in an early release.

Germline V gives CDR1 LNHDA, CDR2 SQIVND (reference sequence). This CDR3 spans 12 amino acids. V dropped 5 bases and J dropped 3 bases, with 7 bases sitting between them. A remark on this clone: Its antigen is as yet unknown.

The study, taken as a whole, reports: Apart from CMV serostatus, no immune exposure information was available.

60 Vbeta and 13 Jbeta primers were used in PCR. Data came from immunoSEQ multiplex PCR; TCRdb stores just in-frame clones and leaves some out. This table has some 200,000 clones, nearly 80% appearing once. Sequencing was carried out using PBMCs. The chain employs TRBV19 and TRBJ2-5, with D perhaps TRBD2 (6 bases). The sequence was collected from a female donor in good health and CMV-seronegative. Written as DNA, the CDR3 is TGTGCCAGTAGTCGGACTAAAGAGACCCAGTACTTC. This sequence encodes CASSRTKETQYF.